These 10 T cell receptor beta chains share one sample of origin, sequenced in a study of OX40 agonist ivuxolimab in advanced cancers. Library prep was done by the immunoSEQ multiplex PCR assay. In its TCRdb copy, this immuneACCESS table keeps in-frame sequences only and misses some clones. Where compared with another copy, unresolved V genes explain less than half of these, and the others have no known cause. The sample records some 83,000 clones, approximately 91% of which are singletons. Jointly, the top ten make up approximately 0.7% of the sample. Sequenced here: CD4+ or CD8+ T cells sorted from blood, sampled in a trial of the OX40 agonist ivuxolimab. Receptor source: an adult with an advanced solid tumor such as melanoma, head and neck, liver or kidney cancer.

This chain links TRBV28 with TRBJ1-2; D is perhaps TRBD1 (6 bases). The CDR3 sequence is 13 residues long. V lost 3 bases to trimming and J lost 3 bases, with 8 bases between them. Looked up from germline, CDR1 is MDHEN and CDR2 is SYDVKM. CDR3 loop: CASSFGTHYGYTF. CDR3 nucleotide sequence: TGTGCCAGCAGTTTCGGGACACACTATGGCTACACCTTC.

Regarding this clone: Other DNA variants within this sample encode the same CDR3. DNA of the CDR3: TGCGCCAGCAGCTTGGAGGGACTAGCGGGAAACACAGATACGCAGTATTTT. Its protein product is CASSLEGLAGNTDTQYF. V gene TRBV5-1 combines with J gene TRBJ2-3; 13 bases map to TRBD2. CDR3 length: 17 amino acids. Trimming cost V 0 bases and J 2 bases; bases outside gene matches: 3. Germline assignment: CDR1 SGHRS and CDR2 YFSETQ.

The chain joins TRBV7-2 to TRBJ1-2; no clear D. CDR3 length: 15 amino acids. Trimming took 0 bases from V and 0 from J, leaving 8 bases between them. Germline lookup yields CDR1 SGHTA and CDR2 FQGNSA. CDR3: CASSLAFETNYGYTF. For the CDR3, the DNA is TGTGCCAGCAGCTTAGCGTTTGAAACTAACTATGGCTACACCTTC.

A few counts support this clone. The CDR3, as DNA: TGTGCCAGCAGCTTGGGCCACACCATATATTTT. Translating gives CASSLGHTIYF. The chain is built from TRBV7-2 and TRBJ1-3, with D uncertain. The CDR3 covers 11 residues. Germline-derived CDR1 and CDR2 are SGHTA and FQGNSA. V was cut by 3 bases and J by 8 bases, with 5 bases left in between.

The chain has TRBV19 and TRBJ1-1; D call uncertain. Per the germline V gene, CDR1 is LNHDA and CDR2 is SQIVND (reference sequence). V shed 1 base and J shed 5 bases, with 11 bases lying between them. The CDR3 covers 14 residues. CDR3 in amino acids: CASSIGVGRTEAFF. CDR3 nucleotide sequence: TGTGCCAGTAGTATAGGGGTTGGGAGGACTGAAGCTTTCTTT.

The chain carries TRBV19 and TRBJ2-3; 8 bases align to TRBD2. CDR1 LNHDA and CDR2 SQIVND come from the germline V gene (reference sequence). The V and J ends lost 3 bases and 1 base, in that order; junction bases with no gene match: 9. The CDR3 is 17 amino acids. Written as DNA, the CDR3 is TGTGCCAGTAGTATCGCACGACTAGCGCCTGGCACAGATACGCAGTATTTT. Amino acids: CASSIARLAPGTDTQYF.

The chain combines TRBV4-1 with TRBJ2-7; TRBD2 is a possible D gene (5 bases). Trimming pared 4 bases from V and 2 bases from J, leaving 21 bases between. The length of the CDR3 is 17 residues. The germline V gene encodes CDR1 MGHRA and CDR2 YSYEKL. CDR3 DNA: TGCGCCAGCAGCCGATTCGAACAAGGGAGTTTGCCCTACGAGCAGTACTTC. It codes for CASSRFEQGSLPYEQYF.

This chain uses TRBV19 with TRBJ2-3; 8 bases map to TRBD2. The length of the CDR3 is 14 residues. Germline V gene data show CDR1 as LNHDA and CDR2 as SQIVND (reference sequence). The J segment lost 5 bases and the V segment lost 5 bases, leaving 6 bases of the junction unmatched. CDR3 protein: CASSPGGGRDTQYF. CDR3 DNA: TGTGCCAGTAGTCCCGGGGGGGGGCGAGATACGCAGTATTTT.

The chain couples TRBV18 to TRBJ1-2, with D tentatively TRBD1 (5 bases). The V and J ends lost 5 bases and 5 bases respectively, with 12 bases between them. The CDR3 extends over 13 amino acids. Germline-derived CDR1 and CDR2 are KGHSH and LQKENI. The CDR3 spells CASSAREKYGYTF. The CDR3 bases are TGTGCCAGCTCAGCCAGGGAGAAGTATGGCTACACCTTC.

This clone was seen once. J is TRBJ2-1 and V is TRBV7-2; 7 bases align to TRBD2. V trimming: 3 bases; J trimming: 6 bases; junction bases outside the gene matches: 2. Germline V gene sequence: CDR1 SGHTA, CDR2 FQGNSA. The CDR3 length is 13 residues. The CDR3 loop reads CASSFSGSNEQFF. The CDR3 region has the DNA TGTGCCAGCAGCTTTAGCGGGTCCAATGAGCAGTTCTTC.